This T cell receptor beta chain appears in the sequencing data of a study of neurological immune-mediated disorders. TCRdb analysed the 5' RACE reads with MiXCR anew, one entry per CDR3 protein. The repertoire consists of 25,000 or so distinct CDR3 sequences, with roughly 12% occurring once and the leading ten covering less than 9.5%. The CDR3 is 16 residues long. Per the germline V gene, CDR1 is LGHNA and CDR2 is YNFKEQ. With regard to this clonotype: Germline is not matched at one junction end, which may reflect a read error.

This clonotype was obtained from a man in his fifties or sixties in good health. This chain links TRBV4-2 with TRBJ2-2, with TRBD2 as a possible D gene (7 bases). The sequencing input was PBMCs. The CDR3 DNA is TGTGCCAGCAGCCAAGACCACTACACGAACACCGGGGGGCTGTTTTTC. It specifies CASSQDHYTNTGGLFF.